Listed below are T cell receptor beta chains from one sample, sequenced in a study of radiation and T cells in renal cell carcinoma. The assay was immunoSEQ multiplex PCR, and TCRdb's table has in-frame clones only and misses some. Here the sample spans around 80,000 clones, 82% being singletons. The sample consisted of blood, taken from a patient whose treatment included radiotherapy and nephrectomy. The source is a man between 60 and 70 years old with renal cell carcinoma. The CDR3 runs from the conserved cysteine through the conserved F or W. The order of the fields is V gene, J gene, clone size, D gene, CDR3 protein, CDR3 DNA. A D gene is named only where the DNA matches it firmly. Size is stated for part of the rows, as once, few or many counts, or as a class when the clone is expanded.

V gene: TRBV7-8
J gene: TRBJ2-7
clone size: .
D gene: TRBD1
CDR3 protein: CASIGQGWYEQYF
CDR3 DNA: TGTGCCAGCATCGGACAGGGTTGGTACGAGCAGTACTTC

V gene: TRBV27
J gene: TRBJ2-7
clone size: .
D gene: TRBD2
CDR3 protein: CASSFSTSGSGYEQYF
CDR3 DNA: TGTGCCAGCAGTTTCTCGACTAGCGGGAGTGGGTACGAGCAGTACTTC

V gene: TRBV15
J gene: TRBJ2-6
clone size: .
D gene: TRBD1
CDR3 protein: CATSPRSGTGMVGANVLTF
CDR3 DNA: TGTGCCACCAGCCCGAGGTCCGGGACAGGGATGGTAGGGGCCAACGTCCTGACTTTC

V gene: TRBV7-2
J gene: TRBJ1-1
clone size: .
D gene: .
CDR3 protein: CASSLDPGVTEAFF
CDR3 DNA: TGTGCCAGCAGCTTAGACCCAGGGGTTACTGAAGCTTTCTTT

V gene: TRBV15
J gene: TRBJ2-7
clone size: .
D gene: TRBD1
CDR3 protein: CATSRDLWTGYDEQYF
CDR3 DNA: TGTGCCACCAGCAGAGATCTTTGGACAGGGTATGACGAGCAGTACTTC

V gene: TRBV18
J gene: TRBJ1-5
clone size: .
D gene: .
CDR3 protein: CASSPRGGRNQPQHF
CDR3 DNA: TGTGCCAGCTCACCTCGGGGTGGCCGAAATCAGCCCCAGCATTTT

V gene: TRBV5-1
J gene: TRBJ1-5
clone size: few
D gene: .
CDR3 protein: CASSLDSNQPQHF
CDR3 DNA: TGCGCCAGCAGCTTGGATAGCAATCAGCCCCAGCATTTT

V gene: TRBV9
J gene: TRBJ2-1
clone size: .
D gene: TRBD2
CDR3 protein: CASSPLADEQFF
CDR3 DNA: TGTGCCAGCAGCCCTCTAGCGGATGAGCAGTTCTTC

V gene: TRBV4-2
J gene: TRBJ2-2
clone size: .
D gene: TRBD2
CDR3 protein: CASSQGSSGYTGELFF
CDR3 DNA: TGTGCCAGCAGCCAAGGCTCTAGCGGATACACCGGGGAGCTGTTTTTT

V gene: TRBV21-1
J gene: TRBJ2-7
clone size: .
D gene: .
CDR3 protein: CASSRIAVSPYEQYF
CDR3 DNA: TGTGCCAGCAGCCGAATAGCGGTCTCTCCCTACGAGCAGTACTTC

V gene: TRBV5-1
J gene: TRBJ2-1
clone size: .
D gene: .
CDR3 protein: CASSEEASYNEQFF
CDR3 DNA: TGCGCCAGCAGCGAGGAGGCCAGCTACAATGAGCAGTTCTTC

V gene: TRBV5-1
J gene: TRBJ2-7
clone size: .
D gene: TRBD2
CDR3 protein: CASFPKPGTSGTLSHEQYF
CDR3 DNA: TGCGCCAGCTTTCCTAAACCCGGGACTAGCGGGACCCTCTCCCACGAGCAGTACTTC

V gene: TRBV4-1
J gene: TRBJ2-2
clone size: few
D gene: .
CDR3 protein: CASSQNTASNTGELFF
CDR3 DNA: TGCGCCAGCAGCCAAAACACGGCATCGAACACCGGGGAGCTGTTTTTT

V gene: TRBV6-5
J gene: TRBJ2-1
clone size: .
D gene: TRBD2
CDR3 protein: CASSLTSGSWNEQFF
CDR3 DNA: TGTGCCAGCAGTTTGACTAGCGGGAGTTGGAATGAGCAGTTCTTC

V gene: TRBV7-2
J gene: TRBJ2-1
clone size: .
D gene: TRBD1
CDR3 protein: CASSLGGGSNNEQFF
CDR3 DNA: TGTGCCAGCAGCTTAGGAGGGGGCTCCAACAATGAGCAGTTCTTC

V gene: TRBV7-9
J gene: TRBJ1-3
clone size: once
D gene: .
CDR3 protein: CASSSDTNSGNTIYF
CDR3 DNA: TGTGCCAGCAGTTCAGACACGAACTCTGGAAACACCATATATTTT

V gene: TRBV5-1
J gene: TRBJ1-3
clone size: few
D gene: .
CDR3 protein: CASRTDGSSGNTIYF
CDR3 DNA: TGCGCCAGCAGGACCGACGGGAGCTCTGGAAACACCATATATTTT

V gene: TRBV6-4
J gene: TRBJ2-1
clone size: .
D gene: TRBD2
CDR3 protein: CASSDSKRDYNEQFF
CDR3 DNA: TGTGCCAGCAGTGACTCGAAGCGGGATTACAATGAGCAGTTCTTC

V gene: TRBV19
J gene: TRBJ1-4
clone size: .
D gene: .
CDR3 protein: CASTTRARTNEKLFF
CDR3 DNA: TGTGCCAGTACCACCAGGGCACGAACTAATGAAAAACTGTTTTTT

V gene: TRBV5-5
J gene: TRBJ2-3
clone size: .
D gene: TRBD1
CDR3 protein: CASSLWTGGGTDTQYF
CDR3 DNA: TGTGCCAGCAGCTTGTGGACAGGGGGTGGCACAGATACGCAGTATTTT

V gene: TRBV19
J gene: TRBJ2-3
clone size: once
D gene: .
CDR3 protein: CATKPRDWTDTQYF
CDR3 DNA: TGTGCCACAAAACCCCGCGACTGGACAGATACGCAGTATTTT

V gene: TRBV6-1
J gene: TRBJ2-3
clone size: .
D gene: TRBD2
CDR3 protein: CASSEARGYTQYF
CDR3 DNA: TGTGCCAGCAGTGAAGCGCGGGGGTATACGCAGTATTTT

V gene: TRBV7-9
J gene: TRBJ2-1
clone size: .
D gene: TRBD2
CDR3 protein: CASSLRTSTYNEQFF
CDR3 DNA: TGTGCCAGCAGCTTAAGGACTAGCACCTACAATGAGCAGTTCTTC

V gene: TRBV19
J gene: TRBJ1-5
clone size: .
D gene: .
CDR3 protein: CASSIRAGNQPQHF
CDR3 DNA: TGTGCCAGTAGTATACGGGCAGGGAATCAGCCCCAGCATTTT

V gene: TRBV5-6
J gene: TRBJ2-7
clone size: few
D gene: .
CDR3 protein: CASSLANFVSAGEQYF
CDR3 DNA: TGTGCCAGCAGCTTGGCCAATTTCGTTTCGGCCGGGGAGCAGTACTTC

V gene: TRBV6-6
J gene: TRBJ2-3
clone size: many
D gene: .
CDR3 protein: CASIPRRGYSTDTQYF
CDR3 DNA: TGTGCCAGCATTCCGAGGAGGGGGTATAGCACAGATACGCAGTATTTT

V gene: TRBV4-1
J gene: TRBJ2-7
clone size: .
D gene: TRBD1
CDR3 protein: CASSPLQGLGSNEQYF
CDR3 DNA: TGCGCCAGCAGCCCTCTACAGGGGTTGGGTTCCAACGAGCAGTACTTC

V gene: TRBV28
J gene: TRBJ2-5
clone size: .
D gene: TRBD2
CDR3 protein: CASSEAGGTGETQYF
CDR3 DNA: TGTGCCAGCAGTGAAGCGGGAGGGACGGGGGAGACCCAGTACTTC

V gene: TRBV7-9
J gene: TRBJ2-7
clone size: few
D gene: .
CDR3 protein: CASSLEGERAEQYF
CDR3 DNA: TGTGCCAGCAGCTTAGAAGGCGAGCGGGCCGAGCAGTACTTC

V gene: TRBV29-1
J gene: TRBJ2-7
clone size: few
D gene: .
CDR3 protein: CSVDAGREQYF
CDR3 DNA: TGCAGCGTTGACGCGGGCCGCGAGCAGTACTTC

V gene: TRBV5-1
J gene: TRBJ2-7
clone size: .
D gene: .
CDR3 protein: CASSAGLPYEQYF
CDR3 DNA: TGCGCCAGCAGCGCGGGACTGCCCTACGAGCAGTACTTC

V gene: TRBV29-1
J gene: TRBJ2-5
clone size: .
D gene: TRBD2
CDR3 protein: CSAVAGGSQETQYF
CDR3 DNA: TGCAGCGCTGTAGCGGGCGGGTCCCAAGAGACCCAGTACTTC

V gene: TRBV7-2
J gene: TRBJ1-2
clone size: .
D gene: TRBD1
CDR3 protein: CASSSRTGADYGYTF
CDR3 DNA: TGTGCCAGCAGCTCCCGGACAGGGGCAGACTATGGCTACACCTTC

V gene: TRBV28
J gene: TRBJ1-2
clone size: few
D gene: .
CDR3 protein: CASNTANYGYTF
CDR3 DNA: TGTGCCAGCAATACAGCTAACTATGGCTACACCTTC

V gene: TRBV11-3
J gene: TRBJ1-2
clone size: once
D gene: .
CDR3 protein: CASREPQGRCGYTF
CDR3 DNA: TGTGCCAGCAGAGAACCTCAGGGTCGGTGTGGCTACACCTTC

V gene: TRBV4-2
J gene: TRBJ2-1
clone size: .
D gene: .
CDR3 protein: CASSQMNWHEQFF
CDR3 DNA: TGTGCCAGCAGCCAAATGAATTGGCATGAGCAGTTCTTC

V gene: TRBV30
J gene: TRBJ2-3
clone size: few
D gene: TRBD2
CDR3 protein: CAWNRGLATDTQYF
CDR3 DNA: TGTGCCTGGAATCGCGGACTAGCCACAGATACGCAGTATTTT

V gene: TRBV9
J gene: TRBJ2-1
clone size: .
D gene: TRBD2
CDR3 protein: CASSVATGGGLQFF
CDR3 DNA: TGTGCCAGCAGCGTAGCTACGGGAGGTGGGTTGCAGTTCTTC

V gene: TRBV27
J gene: TRBJ2-7
clone size: .
D gene: TRBD1
CDR3 protein: CASSAITGAAYEQYF
CDR3 DNA: TGTGCCAGCAGTGCCATAACAGGGGCCGCCTACGAGCAGTACTTC

V gene: TRBV4-1
J gene: TRBJ2-3
clone size: once
D gene: TRBD1
CDR3 protein: CASSLDRGFSDTQYF
CDR3 DNA: TGCGCCAGCAGCTTGGACAGGGGATTCTCGGATACGCAGTATTTT

V gene: TRBV2
J gene: TRBJ1-1
clone size: .
D gene: TRBD1
CDR3 protein: CASTMDRGKTEAFF
CDR3 DNA: TGTGCCAGCACTATGGACAGGGGAAAAACTGAAGCTTTCTTT